This T cell receptor beta chain was retrieved from a study of TIL therapy for anti-PD-1-resistant metastatic lung cancer. Across the study: Half of patients were current or former smokers. By whole-exome sequencing, median non-synonymous tumor mutation burden was around 1.4 mutations per megabase.

Unmatched junction bases numbered 3, after V lost 0 bases and J lost 0 bases. This CDR3 has 16 residues. Germline CDR1 SGHRS, CDR2 YFSETQ. Sequencing used immunoSEQ v3. Sequencing depth was 1.5 million to 2 million read pairs for survey level, roughly 4.5-6 million for deep. Sequenced by immunoSEQ multiplex PCR; TCRdb stores in-frame clones only, minus some. The sample holds about 50,000 clones, 71% seen once. Time point noted: pre-treatment sample, taken before nivolumab and TIL therapy. The tumor samples were excised metastases, mostly pleural nodules or supraclavicular lymph nodes. Adults with stage 4 NSCLC were enrolled in a phase I trial.

The J gene is TRBJ2-1, the V gene TRBV5-1; 7 bases agree with TRBD1. This TCR derives from a person aged 25 to 80 with non-small cell lung cancer. The sample here was tumor tissue, taken at baseline. The CDR3 region is CASSLGGQASYNEQFF. For the CDR3, the DNA is TGCGCCAGCAGCTTGGGAGGACAGGCCTCCTACAATGAGCAGTTCTTC.